This TCR beta chain was retrieved from a study of CD8 T cells in ankylosing spondylitis. This clonotype has just a few counts. Its antigen is not known. Whole-study findings and limits: Blood from ankylosing spondylitis patients appeared to carry a characteristic roughly 8-variant TCR beta motif. Peripheral blood samples showed relatively rare disease-linked clones, and these clones were CD8+. There were earlier reports of some motif variants in reactive arthritis synovial fluid and blood.

A quantitative 5'-RACE method, one with molecular barcodes, was used to make TCR beta libraries. TCRdb reprocessed the 5' RACE reads with MiXCR, giving one entry per CDR3 protein. The repertoire holds about 240,000 distinct CDR3 sequences, with about 11% as singletons. Between the trimmed V and J ends, which lost 3 bases and 0 bases, there was a span of 15 bases. CDR3 length equals 16 residues. Germline CDR1 and CDR2: MDHEN and SYDVKM. The receptor was derived from a male donor with ankylosing spondylitis or in good health (not recorded which). The chain carries TRBV28 and TRBJ2-7, with D tentatively TRBD1 (6 bases). The sequencing input was blood, either unsorted or a sorted T cell fraction (not recorded which). CDR3: CASSLDVGTYSYEQYF. In DNA form, the CDR3 reads TGTGCCAGCAGTTTGGACGTCGGGACATACTCCTACGAGCAGTACTTC.